This section outlines one T cell receptor (beta chain) sequence together with its context. The target antigen is unknown. The data are from a study of T cell responses to AZD1222 COVID-19 vaccine. Broader study findings: There were mostly white British donors and more females than males, and clonal diversity was possibly underestimated. Repertoire sampling was restricted to post-peak T cell response timepoints.

Germline loops: CDR1 LNHDA, CDR2 SQIVND (reference sequence). This CDR3 is built from 13 residues. The V end lost 7 bases, the J end lost 0 bases, and 9 bases lay between the germline ends. Sequencing used immunoSEQ multiplex PCR; TCRdb keeps in-frame clones, though not all of them. The sample lists approximately 130,000 clones; over 75% were seen once. This TCR derives from an adult who received the AZD1222 COVID-19 vaccine. This chain uses TRBV19 with TRBJ1-1; no reliable D call. The input for sequencing was peripheral blood, taken 28 days after the second AZD1222 dose. CDR3 loop: CASIARMNTEAFF. DNA of the CDR3: TGTGCCAGTATCGCGAGGATGAACACTGAAGCTTTCTTT.